This TCR beta chain stems from a study of cytomegalovirus exposure and HLA in healthy donors. Study-wide background: Researchers previously reported finding roughly 120 million unique TCR beta sequences from some 180 million T cells.

As regards this clone: No antigen is known for it.

Amplification used 60 Vbeta primers and 13 Jbeta primers. As processed by the authors: Tens of millions of unique TCR beta chains, some 11 million shared, were counted in a later analysis. Generated by immunoSEQ multiplex PCR, the TCRdb table keeps only in-frame clones and is missing some. That table supplies the V and J calls and clone size; D and trimming were determined from the DNA. In the table there are 270,000 or so clones, nearly 95% of which are singletons. Findings of the study overall: The authors enumerated over 150 TCR beta chains as linked to cytomegalovirus. Later, an analysis showed that TCR beta chains associated with HLA were more clonally expanded than others that were equally common.

The TCR comes from a girl aged 2 to 9 in good health and CMV-seronegative. Sample: PBMCs.

The CDR3 DNA reads as TGCGCCAGCAGTGAGTGGACTAGCTACGAGCAGTACTTC. This translates into CASSEWTSYEQYF. The gene calls are TRBV10-2 and TRBJ2-7, with 7 nucleotides matching TRBD2. V lost 1 base, J lost 3 bases, and 0 bases stayed unmatched. The germline CDR1 and CDR2 sequences are WSHSY and SAAADI. The CDR3 sequence is 13 residues long.